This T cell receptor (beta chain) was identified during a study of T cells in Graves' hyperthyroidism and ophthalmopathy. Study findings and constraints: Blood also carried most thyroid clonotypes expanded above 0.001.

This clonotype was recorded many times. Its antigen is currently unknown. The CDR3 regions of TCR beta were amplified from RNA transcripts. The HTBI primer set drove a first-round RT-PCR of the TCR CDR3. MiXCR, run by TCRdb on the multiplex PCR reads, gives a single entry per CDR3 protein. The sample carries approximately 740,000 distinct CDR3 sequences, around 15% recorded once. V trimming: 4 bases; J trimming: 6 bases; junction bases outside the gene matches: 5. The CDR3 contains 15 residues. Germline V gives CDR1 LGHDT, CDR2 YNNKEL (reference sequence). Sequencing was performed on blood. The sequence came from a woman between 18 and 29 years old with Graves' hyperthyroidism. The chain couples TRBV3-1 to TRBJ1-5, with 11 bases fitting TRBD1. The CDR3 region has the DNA TGTGCCAGCAGCCCAGGAGGGACAGGGGGTCAGCCCCAGCATTTT. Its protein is CASSPGGTGGQPQHF.